Listed below are T cell receptor beta chains from one sample, sequenced in a study of metastatic and nonmetastatic thyroid tumors. TCRdb re-called the PCR reads through MiXCR. The sample has under 55,000 clones, under 20% seen once; the top ten hold roughly 3%. The sample comprised blood. These TCRs come from a female donor with papillary thyroid cancer or a benign thyroid nodule (not recorded which). Some clones in this sample may be carry-over from other donors' samples. Both conserved end residues are part of each CDR3. The order of the fields is clone size, D gene, J gene, V gene, CDR3 DNA, CDR3 protein. D genes are given only for firm matches. The size of a clone is reported for some rows only, either as once, few or many, or as a class for expanded clones.

>NA|NA|TRBJ1-2|TRBV6-1
TGTGCCAGACAGCGACAAGACTATGGCTACACGTTC
CARQRQDYGYTF
>many|NA|TRBJ2-5|TRBV15
TGTGCCACCAGCAGAGACTCGATATTGTCTAGACAGTACCAAGAGACCCAGTACTTC
CATSRDSILSRQYQETQYF
>few|TRBD1|TRBJ1-6|TRBV27
TGTGCCGGCAGTCGGACAGGACTATATTCACCCATCCACTTT
CAGSRTGLYSPIHF
>NA|NA|TRBJ1-6|TRBV5-4
TGTGCCAGCAGCTTGAGCAGGGGTAATTCACCCCTCCACTTT
CASSLSRGNSPLHF
>many|TRBD2|TRBJ2-5|TRBV7-2
TGTGCCAGCAGCCGCGGCAAGGGACTAGCGGGAGGGTCGTACCAAGAGACCCAGTACTTC
CASSRGKGLAGGSYQETQYF
>few|TRBD1|TRBJ2-7|TRBV6-1
TGTGCCAGCAAATGGGACAGGCAAACCCCCGAGCGGTACTTC
CASKWDRQTPERYF
>many|NA|TRBJ2-7|TRBV3-1
TGTGCCAGCAGCCAACAGGGCTACGAGCAGTACTTC
CASSQQGYEQYF
>many|TRBD2|TRBJ2-5|TRBV10-3
TGCGCCATCAGTGAGTCGGGGGCGGGAGGTAAAGAGACCCAGTACTTC
CAISESGAGGKETQYF
>NA|NA|TRBJ2-5|TRBV5-6
TGTGCCAGCAGCTTGTTAGCGCTAGCCTCCAGTGGAGATACCCAGTACTTC
CASSLLALASSGDTQYF
>NA|TRBD2|TRBJ2-1|TRBV11-1
TGTGCCAGCAGCCCCGCGAGCGGGAGAAGGTACAATGAGCAGTTCTTC
CASSPASGRRYNEQFF
>few|TRBD2|TRBJ2-3|TRBV5-1
TGCGCCAGCGGGGCGGGGGGGCTCACAGATACGCAGTATTTT
CASGAGGLTDTQYF
>many|TRBD2|TRBJ2-1|TRBV19
TGTGCCAGTAGAAGACTAGCGGTCCCAAACAATGAGCAGTTCTTC
CASRRLAVPNNEQFF
>NA|TRBD1|TRBJ1-5|TRBV28
TGTGCCAGCAGTTCGCCCCAGGGGGATCAGCCCCAGCATTTT
CASSSPQGDQPQHF
>NA|NA|TRBJ2-3|TRBV12-3/TRBV12-4
TGTGCCAGCAGTTTAGGCGGTGATACGCAGTATTTT
CASSLGGDTQYF
>many|NA|TRBJ1-1|TRBV20-1
TGCAGTGCTCATTCAGGGTCGGTCGGTAACACTGAAGCTTTCTTT
CSAHSGSVGNTEAFF
>many|NA|TRBJ1-1|TRBV6-1
TGTGCCAGGTTAGGGCTCGCTGAAGCTTTCTTT
CARLGLAEAFF
>few|NA|TRBJ1-6|TRBV9
TGTGCCAGCAGCGCGGGGGGCAGTTCTAATTCACCACTCCAATTT
CASSAGGSSNSPLQF
>many|NA|TRBJ2-5|TRBV20-1
TGCAGTGCTAGAGAGATAACCCCGGACCCGAAAGAGACCCAGTACTTC
CSAREITPDPKETQYF
>many|NA|TRBJ1-1|TRBV12-3/TRBV12-4
TGTGCCAGCAGTTTTAAGTCCCGGGTTCTAGACATCTCTGAAGCTTTCTTT
CASSFKSRVLDISEAFF
>many|TRBD1|TRBJ2-7|TRBV5-6
TGTGCCAGCAGTCTACAGGGGGCTGTAACCCTAACCTACGAGCAGTACTTC
CASSLQGAVTLTYEQYF
>many|TRBD1|TRBJ2-1|TRBV5-1
TGCGCCAGCAGCTTGGGGACAGGGATGCCGACCAATGAGCAGTTCTTC
CASSLGTGMPTNEQFF
>NA|NA|TRBJ1-1|TRBV19
TGTGCCAGTAGTACCCCGACAGTGACTGAATCTTTCTTT
CASSTPTVTESFF
>many|NA|TRBJ2-3|TRBV28
TGTGCCAGCAGTTCGGGACTTCCAGATACGCAGTATTTT
CASSSGLPDTQYF
>many|TRBD2|TRBJ2-3|TRBV30
TGTGCCTGGAGTGTAACTAGCGGGAGCACAGATACGCAGTATTTT
CAWSVTSGSTDTQYF